A single sample is the source of the 17 T cell receptor beta chains below, sequenced in a study of T cell changes during pregnancy in multiple sclerosis. Data came from immunoSEQ multiplex PCR; TCRdb stores just in-frame clones and leaves some out. The data hold tens of thousands of clones, with just over 90% observed a single time. The sequenced sample was CD8+ T cells from peripheral blood mononuclear cells, obtained in the second trimester of pregnancy. The receptors stem from a female donor with multiple sclerosis, enrolled in a pregnancy study.

This clone was counted once. The J gene is TRBJ1-2, the V gene TRBV12-5; 7 bases agree with TRBD1. The CDR3 is 14 amino acids. Germline V gene sequence: CDR1 LGHNT, CDR2 FRNRAP. J was trimmed by 6 bases and V by 6 bases; bases with no gene match: 10. CDR3 residues: CASGLDRVTDGYTF. CDR3 nucleotide sequence: TGTGCTAGTGGCCTCGACAGGGTAACGGATGGCTACACCTTC.

The chain links TRBV11-1 to TRBJ2-7, with a weak D call TRBD1 (6 bases). The germline V gene has CDR1 SGHAT and CDR2 FQDESV (reference sequence). V was clipped by 4 bases and J by 9 bases, with 19 bases between them. The CDR3 loop spans 14 amino acids. DNA of the CDR3: TGTGCCAGCAGCTCCCGGGACATCTATCCAGGGCAGTACTTC. This codes for CASSSRDIYPGQYF. Using reference TRBV11-1 and TRBJ2-7 for the parts outside the CDR3, the full variable domain is EAEVAQSPRYKITEKSQAVAFWCDPISGHATLYWYRQILGQGPELLVQFQDESVVDDSQLPKDRFSAERLKGVDSTLKIQPAELGDSAMYLCASSSRDIYPGQYFGPGTRLTVT.

The table lists this clone with a few counts. The rearrangement links TRBV6-1 to TRBJ1-5; TRBD1 aligns across 10 bases. The germline V gene has CDR1 MNHNS and CDR2 SASEGT. The CDR3 totals 15 residues. The J segment lost 4 bases and the V segment lost 4 bases, leaving 4 bases of the junction unmatched. The CDR3 DNA follows: TGTGCCAGCAGTGGGACAGGGGGTTCAAATCAGCCCCAGCATTTT. It encodes CASSGTGGSNQPQHF.

The J gene is TRBJ2-1, the V gene TRBV4-2, with 8 nucleotides matching TRBD2. Germline V gene sequence: CDR1 LGHNA, CDR2 YNFKEQ. Trimming took 4 bases from V and 4 from J; bases not matched to a gene: 9. This CDR3 contains 16 residues. The CDR3, as DNA: TGTGCCAGCAGCCGACAGTTGACTAGCGTATACAATGAGCAGTTCTTC. It specifies CASSRQLTSVYNEQFF.

This chain connects TRBV2 to TRBJ2-3; 9 nucleotides match TRBD1. There are 15 residues in the CDR3. With 6 bases clipped from V and 4 bases from J, the junction kept 8 bases outside the gene matches. CDR1 and CDR2 (germline): SNHLY, FYNNEI. CDR3 coding DNA: TGTGCCAGCAGAACATTACAGGGGGCAGCAGATACGCAGTATTTT. Its translation: CASRTLQGAADTQYF.

The gene calls are TRBV19 and TRBJ2-5; D perhaps matches TRBD1 (5 bases). The CDR3 sequence is 13 residues long. Trimming removed 8 bases at V and 2 bases at J, with 12 bases between. Germline V CDR1 and CDR2: LNHDA, SQIVND (reference sequence). Here the CDR3 reads CASSPRQQETQYF. CDR3 nucleotide sequence: TGTGCCAGTTCCCCCAGACAGCAAGAGACCCAGTACTTC.

J is TRBJ2-1 and V is TRBV7-9, with D tentatively TRBD1 (6 bases). The CDR3 has 15 residues. Germline CDR1 SEHNR, CDR2 FQNEAQ (reference sequence). V was cut by 4 bases and J by 3 bases, with 13 bases left in between. The CDR3 region has the DNA TGTGCCAGCAGCTCAACCGGGACACTCTACAATGAGCAGTTCTTC. It encodes CASSSTGTLYNEQFF.

The gene calls are TRBV7-8 and TRBJ2-5, with 9 nucleotides matching TRBD1. Losses at the gene ends were 4 bases for V and 2 bases for J; bases not matched to a gene: 2. The CDR3 extends over 14 amino acids. Germline assignment: CDR1 SGHVS and CDR2 FQNEAQ. This chain's CDR3 is CASSSGQGQETQYF. The DNA of the CDR3 is TGTGCCAGCAGCTCAGGACAGGGGCAAGAGACCCAGTACTTC.

V and J are TRBV5-5 and TRBJ2-7, with 7 nucleotides matching TRBD1. With V trimmed by 6 bases and J by 4 bases, 4 bases remained unmatched. Germline CDR1 reads SGHKS; CDR2 reads YYEKEE (reference sequence). The CDR3 runs 12 residues. CDR3 in amino acids: CASTDRVYEQYF. The CDR3 DNA sequence: TGTGCCAGCACTGACAGGGTTTACGAGCAGTACTTC.

The V and J genes are TRBV27 and TRBJ2-7; 8 bases match TRBD2. The CDR3 is 15 amino acids. The trim removed 10 bases at V and 2 bases at J, leaving 13 bases unmatched. Germline V gene lookup returns CDR1 MNHEY and CDR2 SMNVEV (reference sequence). Here the CDR3 reads CATPGGGGAPYEQYF. In DNA form, the CDR3 reads TGTGCCACCCCGGGGGGGGGCGGAGCACCCTACGAGCAGTACTTC.

This sequence joins TRBV27 and TRBJ2-1, with TRBD1 matching over 8 bases. The CDR3 spans 16 residues. Looked up from germline, CDR1 is MNHEY and CDR2 is SMNVEV (reference sequence). The junction had 1 base not matched to a gene; V was cut back by 0 bases and J by 0 bases. The CDR3 region is CASSLSTGGSYNEQFF. CDR3 bases: TGTGCCAGCAGTTTATCCACAGGGGGCTCCTACAATGAGCAGTTCTTC.

V usage is TRBV10-2 and J usage is TRBJ2-5; 8 nucleotides match TRBD2. The CDR3 covers 15 residues. V dropped 2 bases and J dropped 1; count of bases not matched to a gene: 3. Per germline, CDR1 WSHSY and CDR2 SAAADI. The CDR3: CASSETSGIQETQYF. CDR3 nucleotide sequence: TGCGCCAGCAGTGAGACTAGCGGAATCCAAGAGACCCAGTACTTC.

This clone was observed once. The rearrangement links TRBV7-9 to TRBJ2-5; TRBD2 matches at 7 bases. The CDR3 length is 14 residues. The germline gives CDR1 SEHNR, CDR2 FQNEAQ (reference sequence). V was clipped by 3 bases and J by 5 bases; unmatched bases: 6. CDR3: CASSLSGTWETQYF. The CDR3 nucleotides are TGTGCCAGCAGCTTGAGCGGGACTTGGGAGACCCAGTACTTC.

This chain links TRBV27 with TRBJ2-7, with D perhaps TRBD2 (5 bases). Germline V gene data show CDR1 as MNHEY and CDR2 as SMNVEV (reference sequence). V was shortened by 0 bases and J by 5 bases, with 8 bases between the two germline ends. The CDR3 sequence is 13 residues long. Here the CDR3 reads CASSLSRENEQYF. In DNA, the CDR3 is TGTGCCAGCAGTTTATCGAGGGAGAACGAGCAGTACTTC.

By share of the sample, this clone is medium-sized. The same CDR3 also results from other DNA sequences found in this sample. This sequence joins TRBV4-1 and TRBJ1-5, with 8 positions matching TRBD1. V lost 4 bases to trimming and J lost 0 bases; unmatched junction nucleotides: 2. Germline CDR1 MGHRA, CDR2 YSYEKL. This CDR3 comprises 15 residues. CDR3 in amino acids: CASSPTGVSNQPQHF. CDR3 bases: TGCGCCAGCAGCCCGACAGGGGTTAGCAATCAGCCCCAGCATTTT.

Sample share makes this clone medium-sized (0.01 to 0.1%). The rearrangement joins TRBV7-3 to TRBJ1-5; no definite D call. This CDR3 is built from 17 residues. V lost 10 bases, J lost 0 bases, and 22 bases lay in between. Per germline, CDR1 SGHTA and CDR2 FQGTGA. CDR3 in amino acids: CAKTAELRKYSNQPQHF. Here the CDR3 DNA reads TGTGCCAAAACAGCTGAGCTACGGAAGTATAGCAATCAGCCCCAGCATTTT.

The V call is TRBV2, the J call TRBJ1-3; 7 nucleotides agree with TRBD1. The V and J ends lost 3 bases and 6 bases, in that order; junction bases with no gene match: 5. Germline V gives CDR1 SNHLY, CDR2 FYNNEI. The CDR3 consists of 14 residues. CDR3 region: CASSETGSQNTIYF. CDR3 coding DNA: TGTGCCAGCAGTGAGACAGGGTCGCAAAACACCATATATTTT.